Below, 28 T cell receptor beta chains from the same sample are listed, as sequenced in a study of control samples from healthy donors and cancer patients (dated by TCRdb to the early 2020s). Preparation of the library involved the immunoSEQ multiplex PCR assay. TCRdb stores this immuneACCESS table with in-frame sequences only. Part of the clones is absent; in the studies checked, under half of the shortfall reflects unresolved V genes, and no reason is known for the rest. The sample includes 140,000 to 150,000 clones, with approximately 91% observed a single time. The ten largest clones represent about 3.2% of the sample. The sample was blood. Source of these receptors: a young man in good health.

To note about this clone: Other DNA sequences in the same sample also yield this CDR3. The chain employs TRBV5-8 and TRBJ2-6, with D perhaps TRBD2 (5 bases). The germline gives CDR1 SGHTS, CDR2 YDEGEE. V dropped 2 bases and J dropped 4 bases, with 10 bases sitting between them. The CDR3 length is 15 residues. The CDR3 coding sequence is TGTGCCAGCAGCTTACGAGGGCCCGGGGCCAACGTCCTGACTTTC. Translating it yields CASSLRGPGANVLTF.

The rearrangement links TRBV5-4 to TRBJ2-1; a possible D gene is TRBD1 (7 bases). The CDR3 covers 14 residues. V dropped 1 base and J dropped 7 bases, with 12 bases sitting between them. The germline gives CDR1 SGHNT, CDR2 YYREEE (reference sequence). CDR3 in amino acids: CASSLQGGQNEQFF. CDR3 in DNA: TGTGCCAGCAGCTTGCAGGGGGGCCAGAATGAGCAGTTCTTC.

The chain uses TRBV2 and TRBJ1-2; D possibly corresponds to TRBD1 (5 bases). The CDR3 contains 14 residues. CDR1 and CDR2 (germline): SNHLY, FYNNEI. With 9 bases removed from V and 4 bases from J, the gap between germline ends came to 18 bases. The CDR3 sequence: CASIPGRLIYGYTF. The CDR3 region has the DNA TGTGCCAGTATTCCGGGACGGCTGATCTATGGCTACACCTTC.

This rearrangement joins TRBV28 to TRBJ1-2; D unclear. The CDR3 spans 14 residues. Germline CDR1 is MDHEN and CDR2 is SYDVKM. Between the trimmed V and J ends, which lost 2 bases and 1 base, there was a span of 8 bases. This CDR3 reads CASSLIVSNYGYTF. CDR3 coding DNA: TGTGCCAGCAGTTTAATAGTCAGTAACTATGGCTACACCTTC.

The chain carries TRBV4-1 and TRBJ2-5, with unresolved D. Looked up from germline, CDR1 is MGHRA and CDR2 is YSYEKL. There are 14 residues in the CDR3. Trimming pared 0 bases from V and 3 bases from J, leaving 8 bases between. CDR3 sequence reads: CASSQEGLKETQYF. CDR3 bases: TGCGCCAGCAGCCAAGAAGGCCTCAAAGAGACCCAGTACTTC.

This clone has just a few counts. The chain links TRBV7-8 to TRBJ1-5; 8 positions match TRBD1. V dropped 4 bases and J dropped 7; count of bases not matched to a gene: 6. This CDR3 has 14 amino acids. Germline V gene data show CDR1 as SGHVS and CDR2 as FQNEAQ. The CDR3 sequence: CASSSDRVGQPQHF. The CDR3 DNA reads as TGTGCCAGCAGCTCGGACAGGGTCGGGCAGCCCCAGCATTTT. The full variable domain, rest sourced from reference TRBV7-8 and TRBJ1-5, is GAGVSQSPRYKVAKRGQDVALRCDPISGHVSLFWYQQALGQGPEFLTYFQNEAQLDKSGLPSDRFFAERPEGSVSTLKIQRTQQEDSAVYLCASSSDRVGQPQHFGDGTRLSIL.

The chain employs TRBV30 and TRBJ1-2; D might be TRBD1 (6 bases). Germline CDR1 is GTSNPN and CDR2 is SVGIG (reference sequence). Trimming took off 4 bases at V and 1 base at J, with 16 bases between the two ends. This CDR3 is 15 amino acids long. The CDR3 coding sequence is TGTGCCTGGATCCGAGGGGGGGTTGGTAACTATGGCTACACCTTC. This translates into CAWIRGGVGNYGYTF.

V and J are TRBV3-1 (or the pseudogene TRBV3-2) and TRBJ2-1; 9 nucleotides align to TRBD2. Looked up from germline, CDR1 is LGHDT and CDR2 is YNNKEL (reference sequence). The length of the CDR3 is 16 residues. V lost 1 base and J lost 2; bases outside the gene matches: 3. CDR3 residues: CASSQGRLAAYNEQFF. Here the CDR3 DNA reads TGTGCCAGCAGCCAAGGTAGACTAGCGGCCTACAATGAGCAGTTCTTC.

This clone was found once. The rearrangement uses TRBV5-1 and TRBJ1-2; possible D gene TRBD1, 5 bases. Per germline, CDR1 SGHRS and CDR2 YFSETQ. Trimming removed 0 bases from V and 2 bases from J, with 8 bases in between. The CDR3 totals 14 residues. The CDR3 is CASSLEAGNYGYTF. CDR3 nucleotides: TGCGCCAGCAGCTTGGAGGCAGGGAACTATGGCTACACCTTC.

This chain connects TRBV11-2 to TRBJ1-4, with D possibly matching TRBD1 (5 bases). The ends were cut back, 5 bases at V and 8 bases at J, with 18 bases in the middle. CDR1 is SGHAT and CDR2 is FQNNGV in the germline V gene. The CDR3 covers 15 residues. CDR3 sequence (DNA): TGTGCCAGCAGCCGAGCGGCAGGGTACGTCGAAAAACTGTTTTTT. Its translation: CASSRAAGYVEKLFF. Supplemented by reference TRBV11-2 and TRBJ1-4, the full variable domain reads EAGVAQSPRYKIIEKRQSVAFWCNPISGHATLYWYQQILGQGPKLLIQFQNNGVVDDSQLPKDRFSAERLKGVDSTLKIQPAKLEDSAVYLCASSRAAGYVEKLFFGSGTQLSVL.

The chain is built from TRBV5-1 and TRBJ2-7; D is possibly TRBD1 (6 bases). The CDR3 spans 15 residues. Trimming removed 5 bases from V and 0 bases from J, with 15 bases in between. Germline V gives CDR1 SGHRS, CDR2 YFSETQ. DNA for the CDR3: TGCGCCAGCAGAGAGACAGGTTCCAGCTCCTACGAGCAGTACTTC. It translates to CASRETGSSSYEQYF.

This sequence joins TRBV6-2 or TRBV6-3 and TRBJ2-5; D remains unclear. Trimming removed 6 bases from V and 0 bases from J, with 17 bases in between. This CDR3 comprises 16 residues. The germline CDR1 and CDR2 sequences are MNHEY and SVGEGT. CDR3 nucleotides: TGTGCCAGCAGCGGTAGAAAGCGAGAAAACCAAGAGACCCAGTACTTC. Amino acid sequence: CASSGRKRENQETQYF.

In this sample, this clone turned up once. This sequence joins TRBV24-1 and TRBJ2-5, with D possibly being TRBD1 (6 bases). V was clipped by 6 bases and J by 4 bases, with 14 bases between them. Germline V CDR1 and CDR2: KGHDR, SFDVKD. CDR3 length: 14 amino acids. The CDR3 DNA sequence: TGTGCCACCAGTAAACAGGGTAATTTAGAGACCCAGTACTTC. Its translation: CATSKQGNLETQYF.

The J gene is TRBJ2-2, the V gene TRBV11-3; D gene unclear. The CDR3 has 12 residues. Germline CDR1 is SGHNT and CDR2 is YENEEA. The V and J ends lost 3 bases and 5 bases respectively, with 4 bases between them. The CDR3 region is CASSLSTGELFF. CDR3 coding DNA: TGTGCCAGCAGCTTGTCGACCGGGGAGCTGTTTTTT.

This sequence joins TRBV6-5 and TRBJ1-2, with D maybe TRBD1 (5 bases). V lost 7 bases and J lost 4, with 10 bases in between. The germline V gene encodes CDR1 MNHEY and CDR2 SVGAGI. This CDR3 is 12 amino acids long. In nucleotides, the CDR3 is TGTGCCAGCAAGCAGGGAGTCTATGGCTACACCTTC. Residues: CASKQGVYGYTF.

The sample holds one count of this clone. CDR3 coding DNA: TGTGCCAGCAGTCAGACGGGACAGGGTTTTATATCAACTAATGAAAAACTGTTTTTT. It encodes CASSQTGQGFISTNEKLFF. The chain has TRBV27 and TRBJ1-4, with 9 bases that match TRBD1. Germline V gene lookup returns CDR1 MNHEY and CDR2 SMNVEV (reference sequence). J was trimmed by 0 bases and V by 5 bases; bases with no gene match: 13. This CDR3 comprises 19 residues.

The rearrangement joins TRBV5-6 to TRBJ1-1, with TRBD1 as a possible D gene (5 bases). CDR1 SGHDT and CDR2 YYEEEE come from the germline V gene. This CDR3 comprises 14 residues. V lost 0 bases, J lost 4 bases, and 10 bases lay in between. The CDR3 DNA follows: TGTGCCAGCAGCTTGGGGGGCGGGACCACTGAAGCTTTCTTT. Encoded protein: CASSLGGGTTEAFF. Looking up the rest from reference TRBV5-6 and TRBJ1-1 gives the full variable domain: DAGVTQSPTHLIKTRGQQVTLRCSPKSGHDTVSWYQQALGQGPQFIFQYYEEEERQRGNFPDRFSGHQFPNYSSELNVNALLLGDSALYLCASSLGGGTTEAFFGQGTRLTVV.

This clone showed up just a few times. The chain links TRBV6-5 to TRBJ1-4; no clear D. The V end was cut by 6 bases, the J end by 3 bases, with 8 bases between. The CDR3 spans 13 residues. CDR1 is MNHEY and CDR2 is SVGAGI in the germline V gene. The CDR3 loop is CASRASPNEKLFF. The DNA of the CDR3 is TGTGCCAGCAGGGCGAGCCCTAATGAAAAACTGTTTTTT.

The chain carries TRBV12-2 and TRBJ2-2; the table names TRBD2, a call not compared with the DNA. TRBV12-2 is listed as a pseudogene. The CDR3 loop spans 18 amino acids. The CDR3 reads CASRTPPCRGADTGELFF. The CDR3 DNA is TGTGCAAGTCGCACCCCTCCCTGCCGGGGGGCCGACACCGGGGAGCTGTTTTTT.

The chain uses TRBV24-1 and TRBJ2-1; D call uncertain. This CDR3 has 12 amino acids. Trimming took off 5 bases at V and 1 base at J, with 2 bases between the two ends. Germline-derived CDR1 and CDR2 are KGHDR and SFDVKD. The CDR3 is CATSVSYNEQFF. CDR3 nucleotide sequence: TGTGCCACCAGTGTTTCCTACAATGAGCAGTTCTTC.

CDR3 DNA: TGTGCCAGCAGTTATGGGGCTACGAAGCCCCAGCATTTT. Amino acids: CASSYGATKPQHF. The chain uses TRBV27 and TRBJ1-5, with TRBD1 as a possible D gene (5 bases). Germline lookup yields CDR1 MNHEY and CDR2 SMNVEV (reference sequence). This CDR3 comprises 13 residues. V lost 4 bases, J lost 8 bases, and 12 bases lay in between.

This clone has only a few counts. This chain joins TRBV5-7 and TRBJ1-1; D is perhaps TRBD1 (5 bases). TRBV5-7 is an ORF, with its function uncertain. The V gene lost 9 bases and the J gene lost 0 bases, with 12 bases spanning the gap. The CDR3 totals 13 residues. CDR3 in DNA: TGTGCCACCTCGAGACAGATGAACACTGAAGCTTTCTTT. Amino acid sequence: CATSRQMNTEAFF.

The rearrangement uses TRBV28 and TRBJ2-7; no clear D gene. CDR3 length equals 13 residues. V dropped 6 bases and J dropped 7 bases, with 16 bases sitting between them. CDR1 is MDHEN, CDR2 SYDVKM, per germline. The CDR3 protein is CASSYRWASEQYF. CDR3 bases: TGTGCCAGCAGCTACCGTTGGGCGTCAGAGCAGTACTTC.

This clone was recorded only once. The gene calls are TRBV7-2 and TRBJ1-2; TRBD1 aligns across 8 bases. V lost 5 bases to trimming and J lost 0 bases; unmatched junction nucleotides: 2. This CDR3 is built from 14 residues. Germline V gene sequence: CDR1 SGHTA, CDR2 FQGNSA. This chain's CDR3 is CASSRTGTNYGYTF. The CDR3 DNA is TGTGCCAGCAGCCGGACAGGGACTAACTATGGCTACACCTTC.

The chain links TRBV4-1 to TRBJ2-7; 10 bases align to TRBD1. Unmatched junction bases numbered 12, after V lost 8 bases and J lost 2 bases. Germline CDR1 reads MGHRA; CDR2 reads YSYEKL. The CDR3 contains 16 residues. The CDR3 reads CASGEVTGTGAYEQYF. In DNA, the CDR3 is TGCGCCAGCGGCGAGGTTACGGGGACAGGGGCCTACGAGCAGTACTTC.

This sequence joins TRBV9 and TRBJ1-2; D perhaps matches TRBD1 (5 bases). The CDR3 runs 12 residues. Germline V gene data show CDR1 as SGDLS and CDR2 as YYNGEE. Trimming removed 2 bases at V and 7 bases at J, with 9 bases between. The CDR3 DNA follows: TGTGCCAGCAGCGTCGGGACCAGTGGCTACACCTTC. This translates into CASSVGTSGYTF.

The chain uses TRBV4-2 and TRBJ1-6; D is uncertain. This CDR3 has 17 residues. The V gene lost 4 bases and the J gene lost 9 bases, with 22 bases spanning the gap. Germline values: CDR1 LGHNA, CDR2 YNFKEQ. The CDR3 protein is CASSLDPDGPAGSPLHF. CDR3 coding DNA: TGTGCCAGCAGCCTGGACCCGGACGGGCCAGCAGGTTCACCCCTCCACTTT.

The chain carries TRBV5-1 and TRBJ1-4, with 9 bases lining up with TRBD1. The CDR3 has 16 amino acids. Germline CDR1 is SGHRS and CDR2 is YFSETQ. V lost 3 bases and J lost 8; bases outside the gene matches: 11. The DNA of the CDR3 is TGCGCCAGCAGCTCTTCCGGGACAGGGTCGGGGGAAAAACTGTTTTTT. Its protein is CASSSSGTGSGEKLFF.